The present entry profiles one T cell receptor (beta chain) with its context. What it recognizes is unknown. V lost 4 bases and J 3 bases, leaving 15 bases between the germline ends. Germline V lookup: CDR1 DFQATT, CDR2 SNEGSKA (reference sequence). The CDR3 totals 14 residues. This sample was included in a study of CD8 T cells in ankylosing spondylitis. General study points: Disease-linked clones bore a CD8+ phenotype and were relatively rare in peripheral blood. Reportedly, matched ankylosing spondylitis synovial fluid was significantly enriched for disease-linked clones.

MiXCR, run by TCRdb on the 5' RACE reads, gives a single entry per CDR3 protein. The data hold 150,000 or so distinct CDR3 sequences, with roughly 31% observed a single time. This sequence was found in a male donor with ankylosing spondylitis. Material: synovial fluid, either unsorted or a sorted T cell fraction (not recorded which). The V call is TRBV20-1, the J call TRBJ1-1; D call uncertain. As DNA, the CDR3 is TGCAGTGCTACCGGGCCTCGGAGGGACACTGAAGCTTTCTTT. Its protein product is CSATGPRRDTEAFF.